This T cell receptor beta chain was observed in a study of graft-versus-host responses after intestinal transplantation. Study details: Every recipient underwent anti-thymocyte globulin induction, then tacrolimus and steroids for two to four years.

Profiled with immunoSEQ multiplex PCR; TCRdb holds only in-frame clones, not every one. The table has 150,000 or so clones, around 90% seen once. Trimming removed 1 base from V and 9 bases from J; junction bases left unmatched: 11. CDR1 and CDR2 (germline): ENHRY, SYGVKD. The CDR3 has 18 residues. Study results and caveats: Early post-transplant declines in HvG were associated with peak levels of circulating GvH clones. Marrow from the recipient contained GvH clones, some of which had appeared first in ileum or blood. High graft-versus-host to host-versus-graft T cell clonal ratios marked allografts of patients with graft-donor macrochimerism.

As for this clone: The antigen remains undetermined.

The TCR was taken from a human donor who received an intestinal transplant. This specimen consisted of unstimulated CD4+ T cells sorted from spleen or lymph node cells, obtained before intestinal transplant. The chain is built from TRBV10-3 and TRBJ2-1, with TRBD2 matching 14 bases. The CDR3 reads CAISEFLTGTSGSGEQFF. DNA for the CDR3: TGTGCCATCAGTGAGTTTTTAACCGGGACTAGCGGGAGTGGTGAGCAGTTCTTC.